The sample holds a few counts of the clone carrying this T cell receptor (beta chain). CDR3 length equals 15 residues. Germline lookup yields CDR1 MRHNA and CDR2 SNTAGT. V shed 3 bases and J 8 bases; nucleotides not matched to a gene: 8. The record originates from a study of blood T cells in healthy people across ages. About the study: About one barcoded beta molecule per two T cells came from capture by template switching.

RNA extraction gave at least 5.5 micrograms of total RNA per sample. Sample-barcoded 5' priming and a J-beta primer mix drove a second PCR of 7 to 11 cycles. A single record per CDR3 protein comes from TCRdb applying MiXCR to the 5' RACE reads. The table records around 1,500,000 distinct CDR3 sequences, 42% of them present only once. The chain links TRBV6-4 to TRBJ2-1, with TRBD1 identical over 9 bases. The TCR comes from a woman aged 18-29 years in good health. The sequencing input was blood. The DNA for the CDR3 is TGTGCCAGCAGTGAGCCGGGACAGGGTAACCATGAGCAGTTCTTC. It encodes CASSEPGQGNHEQFF.